These 10 T cell receptor beta chains were sequenced from one sample in a study of a mutant IDH1 vaccine in newly diagnosed glioma. Time point given: week 23, last vaccination. The vaccine gave 300 ug of a 20-mer mutant IDH1 peptide subcutaneously per dose. The table came from immunoSEQ multiplex PCR; TCRdb's copy has only in-frame clones and leaves some out. This sample has roughly 30,000 clones, with 82% found just once. These receptors' antigens are unknown. This sample comprised PBMCs, obtained from a glioma patient whose treatment included an IDH1 peptide vaccine. The receptors were gathered from a woman under 40 with glioma.

The V and J genes are TRBV5-6 and TRBJ1-2; 8 positions match TRBD1. Germline loops: CDR1 SGHDT, CDR2 YYEEEE. J was trimmed by 8 bases and V by 5 bases; bases with no gene match: 17. This CDR3 comprises 16 residues. Written as DNA, the CDR3 is TGTGCCAGCAGAAAGACAGGGGCCCAATGGGGAGGGGGCTACACCTTC. This sequence encodes CASRKTGAQWGGGYTF.

This chain links TRBV4-1 with TRBJ2-7; the match to TRBD1 covers 7 bases. Trimming cost V 4 bases and J 4 bases; bases outside gene matches: 7. The CDR3 is 14 amino acids. Germline CDR1 and CDR2: MGHRA and YSYEKL. The CDR3 sequence: CASSPRDSFYEQYF. The CDR3 DNA follows: TGCGCCAGCAGCCCCAGGGACAGTTTTTACGAGCAGTACTTC.

The genes are TRBV13 and TRBJ2-1; 9 bases fit TRBD1. Germline values: CDR1 PRHDT, CDR2 FYEKMQ (reference sequence). V trimming: 1 base; J trimming: 4 bases; junction bases outside the gene matches: 2. There are 15 residues in the CDR3. In DNA form, the CDR3 reads TGTGCCAGCAGCTTAGCGGGGACAGGGTACAATGAGCAGTTCTTC. Its protein is CASSLAGTGYNEQFF.

The chain uses TRBV4-3 and TRBJ1-4, with unresolved D. CDR3 length: 15 amino acids. The germline V gene encodes CDR1 LGHNA and CDR2 YSLEER. Trimming shortened V by 0 bases and J by 6 bases, and 11 bases separated the two germline ends. The CDR3 here is CASSQESRNDEKLFF. The CDR3 bases are TGCGCCAGCAGCCAAGAATCCAGAAACGATGAAAAACTGTTTTTT.

The chain recombines TRBV9 with TRBJ2-5, with 10 bases identical to TRBD2. Germline V gene sequence: CDR1 SGDLS, CDR2 YYNGEE. Trimming cost V 4 bases and J 5 bases; bases outside gene matches: 8. This CDR3 spans 15 amino acids. CDR3 sequence: CASSYSGGAGETQYF. DNA for the CDR3: TGTGCCAGCAGCTACAGCGGGGGGGCCGGGGAGACCCAGTACTTC.

The genes are TRBV5-1 and TRBJ1-5, with TRBD1 as a possible D gene (5 bases). This CDR3 is built from 14 residues. The germline V gene encodes CDR1 SGHRS and CDR2 YFSETQ. With 2 bases removed from V and 4 bases from J, the gap between germline ends came to 10 bases. For the CDR3, the DNA is TGCGCCAGCAGCTTTGGGACCGCAAATCAGCCCCAGCATTTT. It is translated as CASSFGTANQPQHF.

The chain has TRBV4-1 and TRBJ2-1; 11 bases are a match to TRBD1. The germline gives CDR1 MGHRA, CDR2 YSYEKL. V was pared by 0 bases and J by 10 bases, with 14 bases of the junction left unmatched. The CDR3 covers 18 residues. CDR3 in DNA: TGCGCCAGCAGCCAAGACTCCCCGAGGGACAGGGGGTTCGGGGAGCAGTTCTTC. Translation gives CASSQDSPRDRGFGEQFF.

This clone was counted a single time. The V call is TRBV10-3, the J call TRBJ2-1, with 9 bases aligning to TRBD1. The trim removed 7 bases at V and 4 bases at J, leaving 5 bases unmatched. Germline lookup yields CDR1 ENHRY and CDR2 SYGVKD. The CDR3 has 14 amino acids. The CDR3 reads CAITRDRAYNEQFF. The CDR3 DNA follows: TGTGCCATCACCCGGGACAGGGCTTACAATGAGCAGTTCTTC.

A single count supports this clone. The chain uses TRBV4-1 and TRBJ2-3; 9 nucleotides line up with TRBD2. With 1 base clipped from V and 6 bases from J, the junction kept 8 bases outside the gene matches. Germline CDR1 is MGHRA and CDR2 is YSYEKL. The CDR3 is made up of 16 amino acids. The CDR3: CASSQGPSGVWDTQYF. CDR3 bases: TGCGCCAGCAGCCAAGGTCCTAGCGGGGTGTGGGATACGCAGTATTTT.

The chain combines TRBV5-4 with TRBJ2-2; maybe TRBD2 (6 bases). The CDR3 covers 15 residues. The germline V gene has CDR1 SGHNT and CDR2 YYREEE (reference sequence). V was trimmed by 4 bases and J by 5 bases, leaving 15 bases between them. In DNA form, the CDR3 reads TGTGCCAGCAGCCGGGACTCCCGAGGAACCGGGGAGCTGTTTTTT. It yields the protein CASSRDSRGTGELFF.